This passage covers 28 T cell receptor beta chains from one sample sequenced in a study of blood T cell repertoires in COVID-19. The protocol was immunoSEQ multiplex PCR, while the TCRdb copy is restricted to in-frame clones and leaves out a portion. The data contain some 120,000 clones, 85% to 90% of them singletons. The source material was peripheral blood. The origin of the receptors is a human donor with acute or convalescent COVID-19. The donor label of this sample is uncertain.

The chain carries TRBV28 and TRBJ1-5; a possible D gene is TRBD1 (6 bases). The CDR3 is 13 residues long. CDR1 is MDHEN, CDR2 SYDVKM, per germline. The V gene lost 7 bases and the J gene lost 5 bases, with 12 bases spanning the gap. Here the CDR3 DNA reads TGTGCCAGCAAAGCAGGGGACGATCAGCCCCAGCATTTT. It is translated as CASKAGDDQPQHF. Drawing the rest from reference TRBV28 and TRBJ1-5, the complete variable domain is DVKVTQSSRYLVKRTGEKVFLECVQDMDHENMFWYRQDPGLGLRLIYFSYDVKMKEKGDIPEGYSVSREKKERFSLILESASTNQTSMYLCASKAGDDQPQHFGDGTRLSIL.

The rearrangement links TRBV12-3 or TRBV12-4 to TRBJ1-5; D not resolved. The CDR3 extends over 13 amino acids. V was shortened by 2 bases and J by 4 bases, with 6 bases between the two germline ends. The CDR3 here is CASSLTGNQPQHF. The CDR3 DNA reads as TGTGCCAGCAGTTTAACGGGGAATCAGCCCCAGCATTTT.

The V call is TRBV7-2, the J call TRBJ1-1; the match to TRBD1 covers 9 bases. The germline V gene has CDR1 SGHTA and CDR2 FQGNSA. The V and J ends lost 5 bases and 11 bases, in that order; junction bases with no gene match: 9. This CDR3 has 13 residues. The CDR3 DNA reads TGTGCCAGCAGCCTAAAGCGGGACAGGGCGGCTTTCTTT. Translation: CASSLKRDRAAFF.

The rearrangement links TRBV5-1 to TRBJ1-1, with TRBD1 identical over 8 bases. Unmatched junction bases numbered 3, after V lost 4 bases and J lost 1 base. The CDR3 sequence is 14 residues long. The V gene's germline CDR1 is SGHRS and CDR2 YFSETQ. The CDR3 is CASSLQGANTEAFF. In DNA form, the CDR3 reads TGCGCCAGCAGCCTCCAGGGGGCGAACACTGAAGCTTTCTTT. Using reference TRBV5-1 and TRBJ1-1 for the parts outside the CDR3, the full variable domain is KAGVTQTPRYLIKTRGQQVTLSCSPISGHRSVSWYQQTPGQGLQFLFEYFSETQRNKGNFPGRFSGRQFSNSRSEMNVSTLELGDSALYLCASSLQGANTEAFFGQGTRLTVV.

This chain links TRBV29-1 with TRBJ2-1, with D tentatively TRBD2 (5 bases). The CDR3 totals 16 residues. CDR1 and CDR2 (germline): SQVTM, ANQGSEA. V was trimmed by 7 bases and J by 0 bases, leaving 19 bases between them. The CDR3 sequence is CSALGALGSSYNEQFF. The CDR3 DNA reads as TGCAGCGCCCTAGGCGCGTTGGGGAGCTCCTACAATGAGCAGTTCTTC.

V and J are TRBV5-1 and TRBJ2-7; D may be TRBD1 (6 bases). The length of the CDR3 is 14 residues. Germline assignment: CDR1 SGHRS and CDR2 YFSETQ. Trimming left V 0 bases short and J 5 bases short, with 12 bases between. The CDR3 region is CASSLETGSNEQYF. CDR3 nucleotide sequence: TGCGCCAGCAGCTTGGAAACAGGGTCCAACGAGCAGTACTTC.

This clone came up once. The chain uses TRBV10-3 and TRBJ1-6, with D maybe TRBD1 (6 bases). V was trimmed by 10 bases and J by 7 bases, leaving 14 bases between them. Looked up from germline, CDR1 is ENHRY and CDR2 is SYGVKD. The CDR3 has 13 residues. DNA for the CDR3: TGTGCCAACGGTGCAGGGGAAAATTCACCCCTCCACTTT. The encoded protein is CANGAGENSPLHF.

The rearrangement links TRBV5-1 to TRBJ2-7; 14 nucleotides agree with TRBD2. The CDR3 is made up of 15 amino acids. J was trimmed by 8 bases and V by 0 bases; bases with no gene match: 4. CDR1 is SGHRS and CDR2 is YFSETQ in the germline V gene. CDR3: CASSLGTSGGLKQYF. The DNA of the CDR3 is TGCGCCAGCAGCTTGGGGACTAGCGGGGGGTTGAAGCAGTACTTC.

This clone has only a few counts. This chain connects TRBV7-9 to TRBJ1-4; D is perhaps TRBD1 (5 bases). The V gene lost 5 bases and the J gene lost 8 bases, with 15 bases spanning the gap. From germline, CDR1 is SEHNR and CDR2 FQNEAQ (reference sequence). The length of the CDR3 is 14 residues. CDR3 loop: CASSPQGRGEKLFF. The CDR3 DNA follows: TGTGCCAGCAGCCCTCAGGGTCGGGGGGAAAAACTGTTTTTT.

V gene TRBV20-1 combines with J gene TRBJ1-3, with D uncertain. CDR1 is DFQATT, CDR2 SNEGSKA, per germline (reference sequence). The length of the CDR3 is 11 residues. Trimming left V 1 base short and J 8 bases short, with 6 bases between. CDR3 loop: CSARAGYTIYF. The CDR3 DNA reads TGCAGTGCTAGAGCGGGTTACACCATATATTTT.

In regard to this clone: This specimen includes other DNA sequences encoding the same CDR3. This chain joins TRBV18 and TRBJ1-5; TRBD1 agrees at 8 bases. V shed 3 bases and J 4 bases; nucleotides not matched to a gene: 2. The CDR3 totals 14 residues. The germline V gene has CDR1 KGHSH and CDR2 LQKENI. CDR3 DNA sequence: TGTGCCAGCTCACCCGGACAGGGTAATCAGCCCCAGCATTTT. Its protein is CASSPGQGNQPQHF.

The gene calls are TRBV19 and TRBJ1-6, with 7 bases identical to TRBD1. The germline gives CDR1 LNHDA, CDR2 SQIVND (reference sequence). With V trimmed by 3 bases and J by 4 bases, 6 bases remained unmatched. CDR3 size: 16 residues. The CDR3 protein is CASSMRGQLYNSPLHF. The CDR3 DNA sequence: TGTGCCAGTAGTATGAGGGGACAGCTGTATAATTCACCCCTCCACTTT. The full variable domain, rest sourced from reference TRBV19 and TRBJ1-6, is DGGITQSPKYLFRKEGQNVTLSCEQNLNHDAMYWYRQDPGQGLRLIYYSQIVNDFQKGDIAEGYSVSREKKESFPLTVTSAQKNPTAFYLCASSMRGQLYNSPLHFGNGTRLTVT.

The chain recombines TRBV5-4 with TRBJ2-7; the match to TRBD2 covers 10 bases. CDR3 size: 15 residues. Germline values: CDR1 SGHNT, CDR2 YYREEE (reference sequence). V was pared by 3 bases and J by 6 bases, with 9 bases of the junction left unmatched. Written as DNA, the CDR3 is TGTGCCAGCAGCTCCCTAGCGGGAGTTTTATCCGAGCAGTACTTC. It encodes CASSSLAGVLSEQYF.

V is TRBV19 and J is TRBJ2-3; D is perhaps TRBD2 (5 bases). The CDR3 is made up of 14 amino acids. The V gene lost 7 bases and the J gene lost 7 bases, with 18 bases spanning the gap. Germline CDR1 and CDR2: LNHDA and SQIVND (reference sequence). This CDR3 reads CASTTDYSQNTQYF. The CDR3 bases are TGTGCCAGTACCACCGACTATTCACAGAATACGCAGTATTTT.

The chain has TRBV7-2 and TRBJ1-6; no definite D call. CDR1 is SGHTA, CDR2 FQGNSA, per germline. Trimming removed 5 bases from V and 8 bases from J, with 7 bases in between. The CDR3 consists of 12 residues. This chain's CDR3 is CASSSRYSPLHF. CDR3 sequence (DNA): TGTGCCAGCAGCAGCCGGTATTCACCCCTCCACTTT.

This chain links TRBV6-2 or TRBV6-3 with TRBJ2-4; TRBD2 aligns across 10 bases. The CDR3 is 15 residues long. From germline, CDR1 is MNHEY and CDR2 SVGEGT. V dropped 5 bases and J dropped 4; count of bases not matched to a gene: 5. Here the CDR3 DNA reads TGTGCCAGCAGTAGGGAGCGGGAGGGTAAAAACATTCAGTACTTC. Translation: CASSREREGKNIQYF.

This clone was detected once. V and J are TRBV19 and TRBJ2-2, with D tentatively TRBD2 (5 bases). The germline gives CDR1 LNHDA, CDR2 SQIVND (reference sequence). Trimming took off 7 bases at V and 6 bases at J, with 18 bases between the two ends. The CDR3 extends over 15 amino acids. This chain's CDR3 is CASNFRTLGAGELFF. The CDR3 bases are TGTGCCAGTAATTTTAGGACTCTCGGCGCCGGGGAGCTGTTTTTT.

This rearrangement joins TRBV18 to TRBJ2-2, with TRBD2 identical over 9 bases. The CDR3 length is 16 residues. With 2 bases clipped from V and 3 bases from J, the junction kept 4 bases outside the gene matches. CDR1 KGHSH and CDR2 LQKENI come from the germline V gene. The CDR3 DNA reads TGTGCCAGCTCACCATTAGCGGGGGCTTACACCGGGGAGCTGTTTTTT. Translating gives CASSPLAGAYTGELFF.

The chain's CDR3 is CASSYIGGSGELFF. In nucleotides, the CDR3 is TGTGCCAGCAGTTATATAGGGGGTTCCGGGGAGCTGTTTTTT. The chain couples TRBV6-5 to TRBJ2-2, with D tentatively TRBD1 (6 bases). V lost 3 bases and J 6 bases, leaving 11 bases between the germline ends. This CDR3 spans 14 amino acids. Germline V gene data show CDR1 as MNHEY and CDR2 as SVGAGI.

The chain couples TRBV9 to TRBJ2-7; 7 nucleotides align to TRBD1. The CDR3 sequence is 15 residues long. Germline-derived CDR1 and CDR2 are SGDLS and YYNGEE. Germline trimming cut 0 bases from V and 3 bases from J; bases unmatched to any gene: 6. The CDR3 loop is CASSVGPGQLYEQYF. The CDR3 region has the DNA TGTGCCAGCAGCGTAGGACCGGGACAGCTCTACGAGCAGTACTTC.

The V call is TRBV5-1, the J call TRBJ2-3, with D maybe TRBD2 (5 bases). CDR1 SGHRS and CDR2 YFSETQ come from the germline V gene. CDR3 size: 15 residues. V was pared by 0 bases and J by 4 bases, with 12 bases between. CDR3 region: CASSLDGMIADTQYF. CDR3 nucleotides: TGCGCCAGCAGCTTGGACGGGATGATCGCAGATACGCAGTATTTT. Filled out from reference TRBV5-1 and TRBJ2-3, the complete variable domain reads KAGVTQTPRYLIKTRGQQVTLSCSPISGHRSVSWYQQTPGQGLQFLFEYFSETQRNKGNFPGRFSGRQFSNSRSEMNVSTLELGDSALYLCASSLDGMIADTQYFGPGTRLTVL.

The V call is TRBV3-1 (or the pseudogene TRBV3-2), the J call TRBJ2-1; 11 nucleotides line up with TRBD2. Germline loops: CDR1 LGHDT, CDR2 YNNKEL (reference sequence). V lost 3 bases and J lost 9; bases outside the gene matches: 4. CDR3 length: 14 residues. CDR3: CASSHETSGVEQFF. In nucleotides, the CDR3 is TGTGCCAGCAGCCACGAGACTAGCGGGGTTGAGCAGTTCTTC.

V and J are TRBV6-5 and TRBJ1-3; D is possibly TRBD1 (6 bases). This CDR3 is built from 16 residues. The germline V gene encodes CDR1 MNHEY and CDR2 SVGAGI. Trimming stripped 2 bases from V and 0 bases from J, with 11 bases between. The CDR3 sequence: CASSYDGGASGNTIYF. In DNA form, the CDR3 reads TGTGCCAGCAGTTACGATGGGGGCGCCTCTGGAAACACCATATATTTT.

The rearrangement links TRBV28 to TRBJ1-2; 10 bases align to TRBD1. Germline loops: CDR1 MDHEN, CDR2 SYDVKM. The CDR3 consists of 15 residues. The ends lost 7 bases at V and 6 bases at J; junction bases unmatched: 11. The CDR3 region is CASIRDRGMWNGYTF. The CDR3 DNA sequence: TGTGCCAGCATCCGGGACAGGGGAATGTGGAATGGCTACACCTTC.

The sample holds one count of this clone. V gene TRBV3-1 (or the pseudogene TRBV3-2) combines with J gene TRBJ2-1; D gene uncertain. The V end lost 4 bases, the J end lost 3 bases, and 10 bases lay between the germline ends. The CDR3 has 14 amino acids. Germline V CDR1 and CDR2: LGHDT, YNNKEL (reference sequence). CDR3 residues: CASSPLTDYNEQFF. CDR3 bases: TGTGCCAGCAGCCCGTTGACTGACTACAATGAGCAGTTCTTC.

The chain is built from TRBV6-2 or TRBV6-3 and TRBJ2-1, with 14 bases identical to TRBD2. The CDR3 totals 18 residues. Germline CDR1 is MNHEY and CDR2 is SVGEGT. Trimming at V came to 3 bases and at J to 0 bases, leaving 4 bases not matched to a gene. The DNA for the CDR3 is TGTGCCAGCAGTTATGGCGGGACTAGCGGGAGCTCCTACAATGAGCAGTTCTTC. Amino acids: CASSYGGTSGSSYNEQFF.

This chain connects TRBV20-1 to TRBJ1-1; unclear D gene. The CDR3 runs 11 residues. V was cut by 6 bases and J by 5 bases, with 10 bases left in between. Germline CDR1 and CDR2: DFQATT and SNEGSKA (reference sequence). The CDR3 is CSAARRTEAFF. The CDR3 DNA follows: TGCAGTGCGGCTCGGAGGACTGAAGCTTTCTTT.

The chain's CDR3 is CASSRGTSFEQFF. DNA for the CDR3: TGTGCCAGCAGCCGAGGGACTAGCTTCGAGCAGTTCTTC. The rearrangement joins TRBV12-3 or TRBV12-4 to TRBJ2-1, with 9 bases that match TRBD2. CDR3 length: 13 residues. The ends lost 6 bases at V and 10 bases at J; junction bases unmatched: 7.